The 31 T cell receptor beta chains below all came from one sample that was sequenced in a study of shared clonotypes between healthy human individuals. This table comes from immunoSEQ multiplex PCR, and its TCRdb copy is limited to in-frame clones, with some not included. The repertoire holds approximately 470,000 clones, around four fifths seen once, with approximately 12% in the top ten. Sequencing was performed on PBMCs. Receptor source: a middle-aged woman in good health. Some clones in this sample may be carry-over from other donors' samples.

The J gene is TRBJ1-2, the V gene TRBV5-1; 7 bases match TRBD1. This CDR3 has 15 residues. With V trimmed by 3 bases and J by 4 bases, 9 bases remained unmatched. In germline, CDR1 is SGHRS, CDR2 YFSETQ. CDR3 in DNA: TGCGCCAGCAGCTGGGAGGGGGCGCGTGGCTATGGCTACACCTTC. Protein sequence: CASSWEGARGYGYTF.

This clone came up once. The CDR3 sequence is CASSQEVSHTGELFF. As DNA, the CDR3 is TGCGCCAGCAGCCAAGAGGTCAGCCACACCGGGGAGCTGTTTTTT. The J gene is TRBJ2-2, the V gene TRBV4-1, with D unclear. Germline values: CDR1 MGHRA, CDR2 YSYEKL. The CDR3 covers 15 residues. V was clipped by 0 bases and J by 3 bases, with 8 bases between them.

The rearrangement links TRBV4-1 to TRBJ2-2; no definite D call. V dropped 0 bases and J dropped 6 bases, with 20 bases sitting between them. Germline CDR1 is MGHRA and CDR2 is YSYEKL. This CDR3 has 18 residues. In DNA form, the CDR3 reads TGCGCCAGCAGCCAAGATCCCCTAGGTTGGGCCATGGCCGGGGAGCTGTTTTTT. Its translation is CASSQDPLGWAMAGELFF.

V is TRBV7-9 and J is TRBJ1-6, with 12 bases fitting TRBD1. CDR1 is SEHNR, CDR2 FQNEAQ, per germline (reference sequence). The CDR3 covers 16 residues. J was trimmed by 9 bases and V by 5 bases; bases with no gene match: 8. The CDR3 DNA follows: TGTGCCAGCAGCCTCCCGGGACAGGGGGCAGCTTCACCCCTCCACTTT. Protein product: CASSLPGQGAASPLHF.

This chain joins TRBV6-1 and TRBJ1-1; a possible D gene is TRBD1 (5 bases). CDR3 size: 11 residues. Between the trimmed V and J ends, which lost 7 bases and 6 bases, there was a span of 9 bases. CDR1 MNHNS and CDR2 SASEGT come from the germline V gene. CDR3 DNA sequence: TGTGCCAGCAATGACAGCCCTGAAGCTTTCTTT. Translating gives CASNDSPEAFF.

The V call is TRBV6-6, the J call TRBJ2-3; D perhaps matches TRBD1 (5 bases). Looked up from germline, CDR1 is MNHNY and CDR2 is SVGAGI (reference sequence). The germline V and J ends were trimmed by 7 bases and 2 bases, with 16 bases remaining between them. The CDR3 covers 15 residues. As DNA, the CDR3 is TGTGCCAGCACCCTGTCAGGGTCTAACACAGATACGCAGTATTTT. Its translation is CASTLSGSNTDTQYF.

The V gene is TRBV6-6, the J gene TRBJ2-3; 11 bases line up with TRBD2. Germline V gene lookup returns CDR1 MNHNY and CDR2 SVGAGI (reference sequence). This CDR3 has 16 amino acids. V lost 4 bases, J lost 7 bases, and 10 bases stayed unmatched. The CDR3 region has the DNA TGTGCCAGCAGTTTTCTGTCGACTAGCGGGAAAAATACGCAGTATTTT. Translating gives CASSFLSTSGKNTQYF.

The chain has TRBV9 and TRBJ2-2, with D perhaps assigned TRBD1 or TRBD2 (6 bases each). V gave up 4 bases and J gave up 5 bases, with 18 bases separating them. CDR1 is SGDLS and CDR2 is YYNGEE in the germline V gene. This CDR3 has 16 residues. The CDR3, as DNA: TGTGCCAGCAGCCCACTAGGGGGGCGCGGGACCGGGGAGCTGTTTTTT. Its protein product is CASSPLGGRGTGELFF.

This clone was found once. The chain employs TRBV29-1 and TRBJ2-7; 7 nucleotides match TRBD2. Germline-derived CDR1 and CDR2 are SQVTM and ANQGSEA. J gave up 2 bases and V 5 bases, and 6 bases lay outside the gene matches. The CDR3 has 13 residues. This CDR3 reads CSVTGTKPYEQYF. CDR3 in DNA: TGCAGCGTTACCGGGACTAAGCCCTACGAGCAGTACTTC.

About this clone itself: A junction end diverges from the germline sequence, so it may reflect a read error. The chain is built from TRBV20-1 and TRBJ2-1; no firm D call. Germline CDR1 DFQATT, CDR2 SNEGSKA (reference sequence). The CDR3 has 11 amino acids. CDR3 amino acids: CGPWGNNEQFF. The CDR3 DNA follows: TGTGGACCTTGGGGTAACAATGAGCAGTTCTTC.

The gene calls are TRBV7-9 and TRBJ2-7; the match to TRBD1 covers 9 bases. Germline CDR1 is SEHNR and CDR2 is FQNEAQ (reference sequence). The CDR3 consists of 13 residues. Trimming at V came to 6 bases and at J to 5 bases, leaving 5 bases not matched to a gene. The CDR3 DNA reads TGTGCCAGCAGGGGACAGGGCTTCCACGAGCAGTACTTC. Residues: CASRGQGFHEQYF. Together with reference TRBV7-9 and TRBJ2-7, the CDR3 gives the full variable domain: DTGVSQNPRHKITKRGQNVTFRCDPISEHNRLYWYRQTLGQGPEFLTYFQNEAQLEKSRLLSDRFSAERPKGSFSTLEIQRTEQGDSAMYLCASRGQGFHEQYFGPGTRLTVT.

Points on this clone: A much more abundant neighbour one base away suggests this may be a read error. The J gene is TRBJ2-7, the V gene TRBV5-4; the D gene is possibly TRBD2 (5 bases). Germline CDR1 SGHNT, CDR2 YYREEE (reference sequence). The V and J ends lost 0 bases and 2 bases respectively, with 15 bases between them. This CDR3 region has 16 residues. CDR3 amino acids: CASSLERTVVAYEQYF. DNA of the CDR3: TGTGCCAGCAGCTTGGAAAGGACTGTAGTAGCCTACGAGCAGTACTTC.

The chain couples TRBV6-5 to TRBJ1-2; 9 bases match TRBD1. The CDR3 consists of 15 residues. Trimming removed 5 bases from V and 8 bases from J; junction bases left unmatched: 12. Germline assignment: CDR1 MNHEY and CDR2 SVGAGI. In DNA, the CDR3 is TGTGCCAGCAGTCGCGGGGGACAGGGCCTGGGGGGCTACACCTTC. Residues: CASSRGGQGLGGYTF.

This chain links TRBV28 with TRBJ1-2; D remains unclear. Trimming removed 5 bases at V and 4 bases at J, with 11 bases between. This CDR3 is 13 amino acids long. From germline, CDR1 is MDHEN and CDR2 SYDVKM. CDR3 sequence reads: CASSPTRLYGYTF. Written as DNA, the CDR3 is TGTGCCAGCAGTCCCACTCGACTCTATGGCTACACCTTC.

This sequence joins TRBV28 and TRBJ2-3, with no clear D. The CDR3 consists of 14 residues. V dropped 2 bases and J dropped 0 bases, with 6 bases sitting between them. Germline V CDR1 and CDR2: MDHEN, SYDVKM. CDR3 in amino acids: CASSLDPSTDTQYF. Written as DNA, the CDR3 is TGTGCCAGCAGTTTAGACCCAAGCACAGATACGCAGTATTTT.

This clone was counted a few times. The chain joins TRBV10-1 to TRBJ2-5, with TRBD2 matching 7 bases. V lost 0 bases and J lost 1; bases outside the gene matches: 5. Germline-derived CDR1 and CDR2 are WNHNN and SYGVQD (reference sequence). The CDR3 runs to 16 residues. The CDR3 DNA is TGCGCCAGCAGTGAGTCGGAGCGCGGGGGCCAAGAGACCCAGTACTTC. Its protein product is CASSESERGGQETQYF.

The J gene is TRBJ2-7, the V gene TRBV10-3; 7 positions match TRBD1. This CDR3 region has 15 residues. The V and J ends lost 2 bases and 7 bases, in that order; junction bases with no gene match: 11. The germline V gene has CDR1 ENHRY and CDR2 SYGVKD. CDR3: CAISEPLDRAWEQYF. The CDR3 nucleotides are TGTGCCATCAGTGAGCCCCTCGACAGGGCCTGGGAGCAGTACTTC.

The rearrangement links TRBV29-1 to TRBJ2-7; a possible D gene is TRBD1 (6 bases). Germline V gene lookup returns CDR1 SQVTM and CDR2 ANQGSEA. There are 16 residues in the CDR3. V lost 0 bases to trimming and J lost 3 bases, with 18 bases between them. The CDR3 protein is CSVEDGKTGLVYEQYF. In nucleotides, the CDR3 is TGCAGCGTTGAAGATGGAAAGACAGGTCTGGTCTACGAGCAGTACTTC.

The chain is built from TRBV2 and TRBJ2-7, with D tentatively TRBD2 (5 bases). V was pared by 5 bases and J by 3 bases, with 11 bases between. The CDR3 contains 13 residues. Germline V gene sequence: CDR1 SNHLY, CDR2 FYNNEI. The CDR3 DNA sequence: TGTGCCAGCAGTTCTAACAGCGGCTACGAGCAGTACTTC. Translating it yields CASSSNSGYEQYF.

For this clone: The junction differs from germline at one of its ends, possibly a read error. The gene calls are TRBV5-1 and TRBJ2-1; D is possibly TRBD2 (6 bases). The CDR3 has 15 amino acids. Looked up from germline, CDR1 is SGHRS and CDR2 is YFSETQ. Written as DNA, the CDR3 is TGCGCCAGCACCTTGGGGGGAGAACCCTACAATGAGCAGTTCTTC. Protein product: CASTLGGEPYNEQFF.

The genes are TRBV6-1 and TRBJ1-2, with TRBD1 matching 7 bases. V shed 6 bases and J 4 bases; nucleotides not matched to a gene: 5. This CDR3 is 13 amino acids long. The germline gives CDR1 MNHNS, CDR2 SASEGT. As DNA, the CDR3 is TGTGCCAGCAGGGAGGACAGGTTCTATGGCTACACCTTC. Protein sequence: CASREDRFYGYTF.

The CDR3 coding sequence is TGTGCCAGCAGCGAACGGGACTCCCCAAACAATGAGCAGTTCTTC. This codes for CASSERDSPNNEQFF. The rearrangement joins TRBV9 to TRBJ2-1, with D perhaps matching TRBD2 (6 bases). Trimming removed 3 bases at V and 5 bases at J, with 15 bases between. The germline V gene encodes CDR1 SGDLS and CDR2 YYNGEE. This CDR3 spans 15 amino acids.

This clone was seen ten or more times. The chain uses TRBV28 and TRBJ2-1; perhaps TRBD2 as D (5 bases). V dropped 4 bases and J dropped 2 bases, with 12 bases sitting between them. Germline V gene lookup returns CDR1 MDHEN and CDR2 SYDVKM. This CDR3 comprises 15 residues. CDR3 amino acids: CASSSGETTYNEQFF. DNA for the CDR3: TGTGCCAGCAGTTCCGGGGAGACCACCTACAATGAGCAGTTCTTC.

The chain employs TRBV28 and TRBJ1-5, with D hard to call. CDR1 is MDHEN, CDR2 SYDVKM, per germline. Trimming removed 8 bases from V and 6 bases from J, with 8 bases in between. CDR3 size: 11 residues. The CDR3 spells CASALGQPQHF. CDR3 DNA sequence: TGTGCCAGCGCGCTTGGTCAGCCCCAGCATTTT.

The chain has TRBV2 and TRBJ2-5, with TRBD2 identical over 15 bases. Trimming at V came to 4 bases and at J to 5 bases, leaving 8 bases not matched to a gene. Germline CDR1 SNHLY, CDR2 FYNNEI. The CDR3 is 17 amino acids. The CDR3 DNA is TGTGCCAGCAGTGCCGGACTAGCGGGAGGGCCGCGGGAGACCCAGTACTTC. As protein: CASSAGLAGGPRETQYF.

There are a few counts of this clone. V and J are TRBV11-3 and TRBJ2-1; no reliable D call. Per germline, CDR1 SGHNT and CDR2 YENEEA. CDR3 length equals 14 residues. Trimming cost V 5 bases and J 3 bases, with 11 bases left between them. The CDR3 bases are TGTGCCAGCAGCGTGGGTAGCCTCTACAATGAGCAGTTCTTC. It encodes CASSVGSLYNEQFF.

Here the CDR3 DNA reads TGTGCCAGCAGCTTAAAGACAGTTAGCTCCTACAATGAGCAGTTCTTC. It encodes CASSLKTVSSYNEQFF. The chain carries TRBV5-4 and TRBJ2-1; D is perhaps TRBD1 (5 bases). Deletions cut 2 bases from V and 0 bases from J, with 12 bases between. The CDR3 has 16 amino acids. Germline assignment: CDR1 SGHNT and CDR2 YYREEE (reference sequence).

The chain employs TRBV28 and TRBJ1-2, with D unclear. This CDR3 contains 14 residues. CDR1 is MDHEN, CDR2 SYDVKM, per germline. Trimming stripped 4 bases from V and 6 bases from J, with 15 bases between. The CDR3 DNA reads as TGTGCCAGCAGTTCCCCGGCCGGGTGGCATGGCTACACCTTC. Encoded protein: CASSSPAGWHGYTF.

The count of this clone is one. The rearrangement links TRBV2 to TRBJ2-2, with 12 bases lining up with TRBD2. The CDR3 runs 15 residues. V shed 8 bases, J shed 1 base, and the junction held 2 bases outside the gene matches. In germline, CDR1 is SNHLY, CDR2 FYNNEI. CDR3 region: CASGGLAGNTGELFF. CDR3 bases: TGTGCCAGCGGGGGACTAGCGGGGAACACCGGGGAGCTGTTTTTT.

This clone was found a few times. Distinct nucleotide sequences in the sample also encode this CDR3. The gene calls are TRBV7-9 and TRBJ2-2, with D hard to call. In germline, CDR1 is SEHNR, CDR2 FQNEAQ (reference sequence). Trimming removed 3 bases from V and 3 bases from J, with 5 bases in between. The CDR3 spans 13 residues. The CDR3 coding sequence is TGTGCCAGCAGCTTGACCTACACCGGGGAGCTGTTTTTT. This encodes CASSLTYTGELFF.

The rearrangement links TRBV6-5 to TRBJ2-2, with a tentative D call TRBD2 (5 bases). Germline CDR1 is MNHEY and CDR2 is SVGAGI. This CDR3 is built from 13 residues. The ends were cut back, 6 bases at V and 0 bases at J, with 5 bases in the middle. Here the CDR3 reads CASRRANTGELFF. The CDR3 DNA reads TGTGCCAGCAGGAGGGCGAACACCGGGGAGCTGTTTTTT.